This entry concerns a single T cell receptor beta chain. This entry comes from a study of blood T cell repertoires in COVID-19. Across the study: The United States, Italy and Spain supplied acute and convalescent COVID-19 samples. T cells, B-cell-depleted T cells, or PBMCs provided the cDNA or gDNA that served as material.

The protocol was immunoSEQ multiplex PCR, while the TCRdb copy is restricted to in-frame clones and leaves out a portion. The sample gives approximately 490,000 clones, about 88% of which show up once; more than 7.5% is in the top ten. The germline CDR1 and CDR2 sequences are KGHSH and LQKENI. V lost 1 base, J lost 1 base, and 9 bases stayed unmatched. The CDR3 is 18 residues long. Clinical histories supplied by participants themselves formed the basis of cohort assignment. This clonotype was sampled from a woman aged 55-69 years who had recovered from COVID-19. Source material: PBMCs or T cells enriched from blood (not recorded which). This chain joins TRBV18 and TRBJ2-3, with 9 bases identical to TRBD1. For the CDR3, the DNA is TGTGCCAGCTCACCACAGATACAGGGGGCCGGGGGCACAGATACGCAGTATTTT. Translated: CASSPQIQGAGGTDTQYF. The full variable domain, in which reference TRBV18 and TRBJ2-3 provide the parts outside the CDR3, is NAGVMQNPRHLVRRRGQEARLRCSPMKGHSHVYWYRQLPEEGLKFMVYLQKENIIDESGMPKERFSAEFPKEGPSILRIQQVVRGDSAAYFCASSPQIQGAGGTDTQYFGPGTRLTVL.